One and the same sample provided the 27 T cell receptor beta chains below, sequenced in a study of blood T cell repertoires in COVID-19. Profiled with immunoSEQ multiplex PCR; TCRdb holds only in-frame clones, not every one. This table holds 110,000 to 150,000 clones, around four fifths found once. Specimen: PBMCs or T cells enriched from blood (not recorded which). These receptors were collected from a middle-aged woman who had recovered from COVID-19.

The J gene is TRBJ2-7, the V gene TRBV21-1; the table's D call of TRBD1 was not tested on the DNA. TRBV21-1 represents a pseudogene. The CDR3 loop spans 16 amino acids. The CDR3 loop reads CASSAIPGQQPYEQYF. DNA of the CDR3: TGTGCCAGCAGCGCAATCCCGGGACAGCAGCCCTACGAGCAGTACTTC.

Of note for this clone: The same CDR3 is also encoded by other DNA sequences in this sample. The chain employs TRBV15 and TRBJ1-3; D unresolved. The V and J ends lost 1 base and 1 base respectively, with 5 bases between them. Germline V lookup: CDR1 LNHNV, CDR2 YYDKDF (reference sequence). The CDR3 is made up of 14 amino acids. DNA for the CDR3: TGTGCCACCAGCAGAGGAGGGTCTGGAAACACCATATATTTT. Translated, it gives CATSRGGSGNTIYF.

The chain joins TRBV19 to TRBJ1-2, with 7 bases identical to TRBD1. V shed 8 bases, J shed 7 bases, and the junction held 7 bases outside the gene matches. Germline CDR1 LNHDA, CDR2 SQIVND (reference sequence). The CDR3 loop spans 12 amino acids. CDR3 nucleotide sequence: TGTGCCAGTGGAGACAGGGTGGCTGGCTACACCTTC. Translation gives CASGDRVAGYTF.

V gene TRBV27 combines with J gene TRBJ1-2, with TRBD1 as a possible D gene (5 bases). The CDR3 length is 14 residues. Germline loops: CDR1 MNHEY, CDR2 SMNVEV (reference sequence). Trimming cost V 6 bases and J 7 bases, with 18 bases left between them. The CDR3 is CASSFGQGIGGYTF. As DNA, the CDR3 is TGTGCCAGCAGCTTTGGCCAGGGAATCGGTGGCTACACCTTC.

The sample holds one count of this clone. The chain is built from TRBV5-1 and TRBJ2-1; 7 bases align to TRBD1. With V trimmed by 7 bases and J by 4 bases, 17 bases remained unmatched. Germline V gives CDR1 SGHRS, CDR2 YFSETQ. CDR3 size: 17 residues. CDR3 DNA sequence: TGCGCCAGCTGTCCGGTGTCGGGACAGTGCCTATACAATGAGCAGTTCTTC. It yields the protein CASCPVSGQCLYNEQFF.

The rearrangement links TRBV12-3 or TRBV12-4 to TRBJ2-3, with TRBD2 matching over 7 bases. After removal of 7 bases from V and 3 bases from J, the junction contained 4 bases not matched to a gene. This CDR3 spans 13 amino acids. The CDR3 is CASNSGGTDTQYF. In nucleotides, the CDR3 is TGTGCCAGCAACTCCGGGGGGACAGATACGCAGTATTTT.

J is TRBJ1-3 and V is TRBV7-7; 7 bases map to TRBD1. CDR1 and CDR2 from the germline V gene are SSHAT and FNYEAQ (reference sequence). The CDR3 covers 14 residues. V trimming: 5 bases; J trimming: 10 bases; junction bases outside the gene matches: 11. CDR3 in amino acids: CASSPGTDDRTIYF. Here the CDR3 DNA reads TGTGCCAGCAGCCCCGGGACAGACGACCGGACCATATATTTT.

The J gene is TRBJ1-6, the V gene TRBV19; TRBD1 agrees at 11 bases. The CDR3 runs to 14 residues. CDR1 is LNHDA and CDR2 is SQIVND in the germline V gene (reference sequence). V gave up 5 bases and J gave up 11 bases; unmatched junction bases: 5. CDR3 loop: CASSGTGGHTPLHF. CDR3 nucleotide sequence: TGTGCCAGTAGTGGGACAGGGGGGCACACACCCCTCCACTTT.

The CDR3 is CASSQDRDEQFF. CDR3 bases: TGCGCCAGCAGCCAGGACAGGGATGAGCAGTTCTTC. V is TRBV5-1 and J is TRBJ2-1, with 8 bases lining up with TRBD1. The junction had 2 bases not matched to a gene; V was cut back by 4 bases and J by 8 bases. Germline CDR1 SGHRS, CDR2 YFSETQ. This CDR3 contains 12 residues.

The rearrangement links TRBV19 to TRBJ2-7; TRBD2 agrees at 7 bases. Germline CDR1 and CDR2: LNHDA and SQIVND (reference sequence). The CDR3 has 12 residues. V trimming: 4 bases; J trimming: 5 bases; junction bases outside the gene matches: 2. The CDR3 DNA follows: TGTGCCAGTAGTAGCGGGAGTAACGAGCAGTACTTC. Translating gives CASSSGSNEQYF. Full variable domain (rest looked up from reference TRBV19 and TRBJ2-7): DGGITQSPKYLFRKEGQNVTLSCEQNLNHDAMYWYRQDPGQGLRLIYYSQIVNDFQKGDIAEGYSVSREKKESFPLTVTSAQKNPTAFYLCASSSGSNEQYFGPGTRLTVT.

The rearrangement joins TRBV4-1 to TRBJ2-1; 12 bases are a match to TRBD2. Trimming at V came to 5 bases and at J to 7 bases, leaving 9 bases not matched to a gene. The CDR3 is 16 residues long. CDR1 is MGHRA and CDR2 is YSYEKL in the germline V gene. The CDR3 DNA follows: TGCGCCAGCAGCGCCCTAGCGGGGGGGGCCAGGAATGAGCAGTTCTTC. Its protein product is CASSALAGGARNEQFF.

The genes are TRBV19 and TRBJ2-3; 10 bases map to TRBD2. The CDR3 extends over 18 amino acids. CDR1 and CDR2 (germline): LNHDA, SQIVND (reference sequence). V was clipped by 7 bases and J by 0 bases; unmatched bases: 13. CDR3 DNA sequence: TGTGCCAGTACCCGGACAGCCGGACTAGCGGCTAGCACAGATACGCAGTATTTT. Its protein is CASTRTAGLAASTDTQYF.

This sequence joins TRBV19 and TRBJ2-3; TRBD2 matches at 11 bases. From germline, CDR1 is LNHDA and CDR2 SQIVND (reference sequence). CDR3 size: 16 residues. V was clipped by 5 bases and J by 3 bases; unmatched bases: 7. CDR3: CASSASLAGATDTQYF. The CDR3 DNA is TGTGCCAGTAGTGCGTCACTAGCGGGGGCAACAGATACGCAGTATTTT. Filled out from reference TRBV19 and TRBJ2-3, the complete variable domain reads DGGITQSPKYLFRKEGQNVTLSCEQNLNHDAMYWYRQDPGQGLRLIYYSQIVNDFQKGDIAEGYSVSREKKESFPLTVTSAQKNPTAFYLCASSASLAGATDTQYFGPGTRLTVL.

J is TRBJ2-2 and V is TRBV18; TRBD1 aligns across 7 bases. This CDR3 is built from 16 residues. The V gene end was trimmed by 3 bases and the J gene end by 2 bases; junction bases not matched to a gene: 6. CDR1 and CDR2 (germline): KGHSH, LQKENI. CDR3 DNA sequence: TGTGCCAGCTCACCTCGACAGGGCCTCAACACCGGGGAGCTGTTTTTT. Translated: CASSPRQGLNTGELFF.

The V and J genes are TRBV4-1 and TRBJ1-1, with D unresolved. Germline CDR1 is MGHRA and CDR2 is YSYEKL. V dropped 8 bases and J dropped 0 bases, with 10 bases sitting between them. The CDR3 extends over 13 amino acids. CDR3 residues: CASGPRLNTEAFF. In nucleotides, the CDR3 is TGCGCCAGCGGTCCCAGGTTGAACACTGAAGCTTTCTTT.

The CDR3 loop is CASSPGVAFNEKLFF. CDR3 coding DNA: TGTGCCAGCAGTCCAGGGGTGGCCTTTAATGAAAAACTGTTTTTT. V gene TRBV6-5 combines with J gene TRBJ1-4; D perhaps matches TRBD1 (6 bases). From germline, CDR1 is MNHEY and CDR2 SVGAGI. V gave up 5 bases and J gave up 4 bases, with 14 bases separating them. The CDR3 runs 15 residues.

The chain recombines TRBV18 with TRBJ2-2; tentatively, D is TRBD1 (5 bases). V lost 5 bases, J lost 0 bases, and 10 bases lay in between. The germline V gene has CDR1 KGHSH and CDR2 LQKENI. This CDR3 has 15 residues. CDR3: CASSTTGANTGELFF. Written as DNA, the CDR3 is TGTGCCAGCTCAACAACAGGAGCGAACACCGGGGAGCTGTTTTTT.

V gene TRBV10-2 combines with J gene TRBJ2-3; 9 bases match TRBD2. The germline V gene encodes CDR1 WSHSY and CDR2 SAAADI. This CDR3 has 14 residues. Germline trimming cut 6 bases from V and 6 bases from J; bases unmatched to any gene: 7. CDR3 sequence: CASSSLAGTDTQYF. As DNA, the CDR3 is TGCGCCAGCAGCTCTCTAGCGGGGACGGATACGCAGTATTTT.

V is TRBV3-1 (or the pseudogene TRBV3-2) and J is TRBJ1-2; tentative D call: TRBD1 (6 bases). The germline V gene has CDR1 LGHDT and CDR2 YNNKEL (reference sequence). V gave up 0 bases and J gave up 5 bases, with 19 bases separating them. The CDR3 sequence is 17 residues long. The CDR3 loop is CASSQDVGGARAYGYTF. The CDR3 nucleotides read TGTGCCAGCAGCCAAGATGTAGGGGGGGCCCGGGCATATGGCTACACCTTC.

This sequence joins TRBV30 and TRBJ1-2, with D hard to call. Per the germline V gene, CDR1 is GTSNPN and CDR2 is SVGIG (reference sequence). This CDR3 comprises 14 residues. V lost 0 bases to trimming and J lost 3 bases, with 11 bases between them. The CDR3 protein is CAWSVGSQYYGYTF. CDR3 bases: TGTGCCTGGAGTGTTGGGAGCCAGTACTATGGCTACACCTTC.

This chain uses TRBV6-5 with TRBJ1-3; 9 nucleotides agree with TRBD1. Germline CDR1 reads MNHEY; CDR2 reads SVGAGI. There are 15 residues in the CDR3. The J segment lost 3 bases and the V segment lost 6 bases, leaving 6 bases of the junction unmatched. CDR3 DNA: TGTGCCAGCAGACAAACAGGGGGCGGTGGAAACACCATATATTTT. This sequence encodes CASRQTGGGGNTIYF.

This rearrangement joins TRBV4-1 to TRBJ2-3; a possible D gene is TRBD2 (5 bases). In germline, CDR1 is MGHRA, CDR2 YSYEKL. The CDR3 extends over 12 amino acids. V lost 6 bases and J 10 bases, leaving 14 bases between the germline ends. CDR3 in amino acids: CASRRAAGPQYF. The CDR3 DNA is TGCGCCAGCAGGAGGGCGGCAGGACCGCAGTATTTT.

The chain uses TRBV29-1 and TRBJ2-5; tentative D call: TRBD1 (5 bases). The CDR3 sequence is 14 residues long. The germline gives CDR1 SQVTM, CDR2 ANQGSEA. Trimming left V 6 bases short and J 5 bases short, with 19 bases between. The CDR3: CSVDDIAGWETQYF. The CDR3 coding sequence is TGCAGCGTAGACGACATAGCAGGGTGGGAGACCCAGTACTTC.

Here the CDR3 reads CAWSADRWNTEAFF. The CDR3 coding sequence is TGTGCCTGGAGTGCCGACAGATGGAACACTGAAGCTTTCTTT. The J gene is TRBJ1-1, the V gene TRBV30; TRBD1 is a possible D gene (5 bases). This CDR3 contains 14 residues. V was trimmed by 1 base and J by 1 base, leaving 10 bases between them. From germline, CDR1 is GTSNPN and CDR2 SVGIG (reference sequence).

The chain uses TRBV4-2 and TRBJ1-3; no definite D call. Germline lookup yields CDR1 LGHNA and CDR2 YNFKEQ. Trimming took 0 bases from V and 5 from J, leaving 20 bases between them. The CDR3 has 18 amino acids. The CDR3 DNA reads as TGTGCCAGCAGCCAAGATGCGGCAGTTGCGAGCGTCAGAAACACCATATATTTT. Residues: CASSQDAAVASVRNTIYF.

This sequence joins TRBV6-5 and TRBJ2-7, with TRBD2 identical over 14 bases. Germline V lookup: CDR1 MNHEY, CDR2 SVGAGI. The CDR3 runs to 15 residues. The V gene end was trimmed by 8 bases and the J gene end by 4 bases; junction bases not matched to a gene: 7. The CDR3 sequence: CASWTSGGTQYEQYF. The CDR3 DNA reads TGTGCCAGCTGGACTAGCGGGGGGACTCAGTACGAGCAGTACTTC.

The CDR3 protein is CASSSGTAATNEKLFF. The CDR3 DNA follows: TGTGCCAGCAGCTCCGGGACTGCCGCAACTAATGAAAAACTGTTTTTT. This chain uses TRBV11-2 with TRBJ1-4; D perhaps matches TRBD1 (5 bases). Trimming removed 4 bases at V and 0 bases at J, with 12 bases between. This CDR3 has 16 amino acids. The germline V gene encodes CDR1 SGHAT and CDR2 FQNNGV. Filled out from reference TRBV11-2 and TRBJ1-4, the complete variable domain reads EAGVAQSPRYKIIEKRQSVAFWCNPISGHATLYWYQQILGQGPKLLIQFQNNGVVDDSQLPKDRFSAERLKGVDSTLKIQPAKLEDSAVYLCASSSGTAATNEKLFFGSGTQLSVL.